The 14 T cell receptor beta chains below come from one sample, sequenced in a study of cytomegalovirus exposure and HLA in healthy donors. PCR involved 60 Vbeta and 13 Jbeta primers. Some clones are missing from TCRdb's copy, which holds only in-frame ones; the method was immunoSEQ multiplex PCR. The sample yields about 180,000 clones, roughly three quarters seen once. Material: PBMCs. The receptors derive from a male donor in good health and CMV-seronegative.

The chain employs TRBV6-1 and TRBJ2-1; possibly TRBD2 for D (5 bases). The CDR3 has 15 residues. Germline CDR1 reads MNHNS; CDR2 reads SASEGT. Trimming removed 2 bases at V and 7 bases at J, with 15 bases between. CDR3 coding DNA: TGTGCCAGCAGTGAATCCAGCGGAGTATTTAATGAGCAGTTCTTC. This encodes CASSESSGVFNEQFF.

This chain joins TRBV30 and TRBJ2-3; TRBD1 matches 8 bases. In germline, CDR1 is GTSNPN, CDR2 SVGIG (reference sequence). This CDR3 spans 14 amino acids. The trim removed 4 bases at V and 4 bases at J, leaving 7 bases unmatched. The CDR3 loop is CAWKRTGLSDTQYF. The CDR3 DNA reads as TGTGCCTGGAAGCGGACAGGGCTTTCAGATACGCAGTATTTT.

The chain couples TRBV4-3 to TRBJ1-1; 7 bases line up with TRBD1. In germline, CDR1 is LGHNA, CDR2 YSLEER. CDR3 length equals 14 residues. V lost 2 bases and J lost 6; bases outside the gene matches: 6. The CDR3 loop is CASSQRDSPSEAFF. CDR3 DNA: TGCGCCAGCAGCCAAAGGGACAGCCCCTCTGAAGCTTTCTTT.

The CDR3 DNA is TGCGCCAGCAGCTTGTTCCCGGGAGGCAATCAGCCCCAGCATTTT. Amino acids: CASSLFPGGNQPQHF. The J gene is TRBJ1-5, the V gene TRBV5-1; D unresolved. In germline, CDR1 is SGHRS, CDR2 YFSETQ. Trimming left V 1 base short and J 2 bases short, with 10 bases between. The CDR3 loop spans 15 amino acids.

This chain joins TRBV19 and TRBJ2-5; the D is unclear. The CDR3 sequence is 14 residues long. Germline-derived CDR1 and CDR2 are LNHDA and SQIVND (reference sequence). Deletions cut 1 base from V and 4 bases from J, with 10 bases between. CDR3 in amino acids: CASSIAHNGETQYF. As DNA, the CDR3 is TGTGCCAGTAGTATAGCCCATAACGGAGAGACCCAGTACTTC.

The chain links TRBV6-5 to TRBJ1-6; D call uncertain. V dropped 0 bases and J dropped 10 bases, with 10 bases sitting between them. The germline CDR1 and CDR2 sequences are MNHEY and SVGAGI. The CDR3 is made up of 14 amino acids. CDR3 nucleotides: TGTGCCAGCAGTTACTCGCGGGTATCCTCACCCCTCCACTTT. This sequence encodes CASSYSRVSSPLHF.

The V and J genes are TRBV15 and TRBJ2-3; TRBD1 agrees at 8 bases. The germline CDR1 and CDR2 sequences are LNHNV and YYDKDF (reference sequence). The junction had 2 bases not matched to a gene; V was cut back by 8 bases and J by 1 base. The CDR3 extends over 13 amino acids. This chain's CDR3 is CATLDRGTDTQYF. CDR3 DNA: TGTGCCACCTTGGACAGGGGCACAGATACGCAGTATTTT.

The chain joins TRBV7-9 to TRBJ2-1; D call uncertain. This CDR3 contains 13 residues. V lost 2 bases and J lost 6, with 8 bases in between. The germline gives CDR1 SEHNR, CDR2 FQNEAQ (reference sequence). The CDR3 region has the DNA TGTGCCAGCAGCTTATTGGGCCTCAATGAGCAGTTCTTC. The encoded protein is CASSLLGLNEQFF. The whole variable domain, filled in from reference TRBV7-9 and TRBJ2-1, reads DTGVSQNPRHKITKRGQNVTFRCDPISEHNRLYWYRQTLGQGPEFLTYFQNEAQLEKSRLLSDRFSAERPKGSFSTLEIQRTEQGDSAMYLCASSLLGLNEQFFGPGTRLTVL.

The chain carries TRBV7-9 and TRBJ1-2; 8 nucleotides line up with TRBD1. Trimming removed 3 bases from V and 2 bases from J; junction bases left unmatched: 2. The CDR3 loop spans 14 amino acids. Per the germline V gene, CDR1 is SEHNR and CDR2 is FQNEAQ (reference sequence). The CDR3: CASSFPGGNYGYTF. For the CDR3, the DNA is TGTGCCAGCAGCTTTCCAGGGGGCAACTATGGCTACACCTTC.

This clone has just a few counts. This CDR3 is CASSFTGGGLMVEAFF. CDR3 DNA: TGTGCCAGCAGTTTCACAGGGGGAGGGCTTATGGTTGAAGCTTTCTTT. The rearrangement joins TRBV28 to TRBJ1-1, with TRBD1 matching over 8 bases. The CDR3 is 16 amino acids. Germline V gene sequence: CDR1 MDHEN, CDR2 SYDVKM. Trimming cost V 3 bases and J 7 bases; bases outside gene matches: 13. Combining the CDR3 with reference TRBV28 and TRBJ1-1 gives the whole variable domain DVKVTQSSRYLVKRTGEKVFLECVQDMDHENMFWYRQDPGLGLRLIYFSYDVKMKEKGDIPEGYSVSREKKERFSLILESASTNQTSMYLCASSFTGGGLMVEAFFGQGTRLTVV.

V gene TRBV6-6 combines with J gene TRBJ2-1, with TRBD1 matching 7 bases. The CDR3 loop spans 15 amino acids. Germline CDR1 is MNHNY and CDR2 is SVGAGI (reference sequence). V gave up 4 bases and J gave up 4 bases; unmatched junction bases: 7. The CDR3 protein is CASSSQGTLYNEQFF. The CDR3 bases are TGTGCCAGCAGTTCACAGGGGACCCTTTACAATGAGCAGTTCTTC.

The CDR3 loop is CASSSTGTSVGNEQFF. CDR3 sequence (DNA): TGTGCCAGCAGTAGTACCGGGACTAGCGTAGGGAATGAGCAGTTCTTC. This chain links TRBV28 with TRBJ2-1, with TRBD2 identical over 10 bases. Germline lookup yields CDR1 MDHEN and CDR2 SYDVKM. Germline trimming cut 5 bases from V and 7 bases from J; bases unmatched to any gene: 11. The CDR3 has 16 residues.

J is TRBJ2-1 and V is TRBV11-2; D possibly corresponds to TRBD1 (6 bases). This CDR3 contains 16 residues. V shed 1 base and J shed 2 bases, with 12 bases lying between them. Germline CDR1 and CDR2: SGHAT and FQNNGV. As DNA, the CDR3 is TGTGCCAGCAGCTTAGTTGGGGGCGCCCCCTACAATGAGCAGTTCTTC. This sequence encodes CASSLVGGAPYNEQFF.

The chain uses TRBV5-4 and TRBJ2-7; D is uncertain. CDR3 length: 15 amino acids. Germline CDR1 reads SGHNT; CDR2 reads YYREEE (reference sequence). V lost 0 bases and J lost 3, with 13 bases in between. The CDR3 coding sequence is TGTGCCAGCAGCTTGGATGTGGGTAGCCTCTACGAGCAGTACTTC. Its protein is CASSLDVGSLYEQYF. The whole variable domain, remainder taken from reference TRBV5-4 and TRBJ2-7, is ETGVTQSPTHLIKTRGQQVTLRCSSQSGHNTVSWYQQALGQGPQFIFQYYREEENGRGNFPPRFSGLQFPNYSSELNVNALELDDSALYLCASSLDVGSLYEQYFGPGTRLTVT.